The sequence of this T cell receptor beta chain was determined in a study of graft-versus-host responses after intestinal transplantation. In the study overall: Anti-thymocyte globulin induction, then tacrolimus and steroids for about three years, went to all recipients.

From germline, CDR1 is MNHGY and CDR2 SVAAGI. This CDR3 spans 15 amino acids. Deletions cut 5 bases from V and 3 bases from J, with 17 bases between. TCRdb's table, derived via immunoSEQ multiplex PCR, lists solely in-frame clones and lacks some. The data show 15,000 to 19,000 clones, with around 35% seen just once and 3% to 4% held by the top ten. Sorting of proliferating CFSE-low CD3+CD4+ and CD3+CD8+ responders took place after the reaction. Study-level points and caveats: Recipient marrow held GvH clones, some first seen in ileum or blood. Allograft graft-versus-host to host-versus-graft clonal ratios ran high in patients with graft-donor T cell macrochimerism.

The receptor was isolated from a human patient who received an intestinal transplant. The sequencing here drew on alloreactive CD4+ T cells from a mixed lymphocyte reaction culture, taken before intestinal transplant. Subset noted: CFSE-low proliferating T cells sorted from roughly 6-day pre-transplant mixed lymphocyte reaction (GvH or HvG direction). The J gene is TRBJ2-7, the V gene TRBV6-9, with D possibly being TRBD1 (6 bases). The CDR3 loop reads CASSVSQGIIYEQYF. In nucleotides, the CDR3 is TGTGCCAGCAGTGTGTCCCAGGGGATCATCTACGAGCAGTACTTC.